By proportion, the clone carrying this T cell receptor beta chain is medium-sized (0.01 to 0.1%). Its antigen is as yet unknown. The data were taken from a study of a mutant IDH1 vaccine in newly diagnosed glioma. Overall study: The sex distribution of treated patients was about 62% male and about 38% female, with a mean age of roughly 40 years. Weeks 35 and 47 hosted visits V12 and V13, respectively.

CDR1 and CDR2 from the germline V gene are SGHRS and YFSETQ. V dropped 7 bases and J dropped 4; count of bases not matched to a gene: 7. This CDR3 is 14 amino acids long. Time point described: week 35, safety follow-up. In the vaccine, a single dose held 300 ug of the mutant IDH1 20-mer peptide, along with topical imiquimod. Eight vaccine doses were administered to patients at weeks 1, 3, 5, 7, 11, 15, 19 and 23. The table came from immunoSEQ multiplex PCR; TCRdb's copy has only in-frame clones and leaves some out. In the table there are roughly 30,000 clones, approximately 77% of which are singletons.

V gene TRBV5-1 combines with J gene TRBJ2-5; 10 bases line up with TRBD1. The sequences come from PBMCs, collected from a glioma patient whose treatment included an IDH1 peptide vaccine. The source of this sequence is a man under 40 with glioma. CDR3 loop: CASSGQGIGETQYF. CDR3 bases: TGCGCCAGCTCGGGACAGGGGATCGGAGAGACCCAGTACTTC.